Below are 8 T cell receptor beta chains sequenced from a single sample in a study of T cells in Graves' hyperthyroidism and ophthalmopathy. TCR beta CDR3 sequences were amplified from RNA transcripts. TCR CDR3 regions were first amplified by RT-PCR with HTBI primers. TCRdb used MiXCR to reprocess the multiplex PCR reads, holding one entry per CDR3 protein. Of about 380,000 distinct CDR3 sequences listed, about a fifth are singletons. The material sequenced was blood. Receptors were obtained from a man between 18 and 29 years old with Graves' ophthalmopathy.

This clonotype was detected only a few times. CDR3 bases: TGTGCCAGCAGTTACTTGGCACCGAGCTCCTACGAGCAGTACTTC. This codes for CASSYLAPSSYEQYF. This chain uses TRBV6-6 with TRBJ2-7; D remains ambiguous. The CDR3 extends over 15 amino acids. The V and J ends lost 1 base and 0 bases respectively, with 10 bases between them. Germline CDR1 and CDR2: MNHNY and SVGAGI (reference sequence).

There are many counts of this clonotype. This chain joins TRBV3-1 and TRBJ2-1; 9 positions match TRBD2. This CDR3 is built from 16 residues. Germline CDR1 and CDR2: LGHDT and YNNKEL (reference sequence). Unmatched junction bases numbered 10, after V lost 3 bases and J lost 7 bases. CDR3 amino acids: CASSQERGALWNEQFF. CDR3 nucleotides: TGTGCCAGCAGCCAGGAGCGGGGGGCCCTCTGGAATGAGCAGTTCTTC.

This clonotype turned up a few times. In nucleotides, the CDR3 is TGTGCCAGCAGCTTGGGGCTGATTAATTCACCCCTCCACTTT. Protein sequence: CASSLGLINSPLHF. This chain joins TRBV5-4 and TRBJ1-6, with D unresolved. The CDR3 is made up of 14 amino acids. The V gene lost 0 bases and the J gene lost 6 bases, with 7 bases spanning the gap. Germline assignment: CDR1 SGHNT and CDR2 YYREEE (reference sequence).

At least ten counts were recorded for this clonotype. CDR3 nucleotide sequence: TGCGCCAGCAGTGAAAAATACACAGATACGCAGTATTTT. Its protein product is CASSEKYTDTQYF. The V call is TRBV10-1, the J call TRBJ2-3; D remains ambiguous. The length of the CDR3 is 13 residues. Trimming stripped 3 bases from V and 2 bases from J, with 6 bases between. In germline, CDR1 is WNHNN, CDR2 SYGVQD (reference sequence).

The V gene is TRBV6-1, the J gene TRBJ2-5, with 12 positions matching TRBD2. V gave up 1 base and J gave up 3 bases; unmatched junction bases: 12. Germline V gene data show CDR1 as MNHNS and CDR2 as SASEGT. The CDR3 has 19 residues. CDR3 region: CASSEEELAGGPLEETQYF. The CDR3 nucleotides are TGTGCCAGCAGTGAAGAGGAACTAGCGGGGGGCCCCTTAGAAGAGACCCAGTACTTC.

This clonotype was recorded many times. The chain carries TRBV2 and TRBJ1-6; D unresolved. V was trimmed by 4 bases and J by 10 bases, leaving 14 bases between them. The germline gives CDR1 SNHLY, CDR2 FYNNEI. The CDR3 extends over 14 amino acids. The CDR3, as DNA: TGTGCCAGCAGTGGGACTGAAAGACGGTCACCCCTCCACTTT. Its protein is CASSGTERRSPLHF. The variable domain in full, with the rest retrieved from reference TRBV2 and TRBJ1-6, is EPEVTQTPSHQVTQMGQEVILRCVPISNHLYFYWYRQILGQKVEFLVSFYNNEISEKSEIFDDQFSVERPDGSNFTLKIRSTKLEDSAMYFCASSGTERRSPLHFGNGTRLTVT.

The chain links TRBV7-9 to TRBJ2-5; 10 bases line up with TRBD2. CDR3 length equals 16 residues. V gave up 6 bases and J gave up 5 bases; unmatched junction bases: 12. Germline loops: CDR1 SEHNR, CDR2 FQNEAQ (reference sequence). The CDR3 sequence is CASSRDSSGGVETQYF. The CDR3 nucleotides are TGTGCCAGCAGTCGGGACTCTAGCGGGGGAGTCGAGACCCAGTACTTC.

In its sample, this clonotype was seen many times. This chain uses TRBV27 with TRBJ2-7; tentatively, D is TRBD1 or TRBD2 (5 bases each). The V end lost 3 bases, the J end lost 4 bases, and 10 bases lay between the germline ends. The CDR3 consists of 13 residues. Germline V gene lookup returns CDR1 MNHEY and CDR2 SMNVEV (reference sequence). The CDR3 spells CASSFRGGYEQYF. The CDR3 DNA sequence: TGTGCCAGCAGTTTTAGGGGCGGGTACGAGCAGTACTTC.